This TCR beta chain comes out of a study of blood T cell repertoires in COVID-19. In germline, CDR1 is MNHEY, CDR2 SVGEGT. V was trimmed by 2 bases and J by 3 bases, leaving 11 bases between them. The CDR3 is made up of 15 amino acids. Clones were read by immunoSEQ multiplex PCR, and TCRdb kept only the in-frame ones, dropping some. The sample consists of about 48,000 clones, about 86% of them appearing once. The TCR was taken from a woman over 75 with acute or convalescent COVID-19. The V and J genes are TRBV6-2 or TRBV6-3 and TRBJ1-5; D unresolved. The sequencing input was peripheral blood. For the CDR3, the DNA is TGTGCCAGCAGTTACCAATGGGGAGACAATCAGCCCCAGCATTTT. Amino acids: CASSYQWGDNQPQHF.